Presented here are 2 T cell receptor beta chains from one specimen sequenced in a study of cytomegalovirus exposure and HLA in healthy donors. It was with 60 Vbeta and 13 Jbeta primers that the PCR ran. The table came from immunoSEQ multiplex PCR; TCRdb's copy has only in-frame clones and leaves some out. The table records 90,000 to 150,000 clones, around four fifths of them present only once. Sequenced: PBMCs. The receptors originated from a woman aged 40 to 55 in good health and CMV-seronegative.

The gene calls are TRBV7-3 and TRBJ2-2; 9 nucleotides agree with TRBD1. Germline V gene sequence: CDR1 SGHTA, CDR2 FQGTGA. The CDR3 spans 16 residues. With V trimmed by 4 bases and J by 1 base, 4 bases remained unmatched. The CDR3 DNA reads TGTGCCAGCAGCTCAGGGGACAGGGTGAACACCGGGGAGCTGTTTTTT. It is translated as CASSSGDRVNTGELFF.

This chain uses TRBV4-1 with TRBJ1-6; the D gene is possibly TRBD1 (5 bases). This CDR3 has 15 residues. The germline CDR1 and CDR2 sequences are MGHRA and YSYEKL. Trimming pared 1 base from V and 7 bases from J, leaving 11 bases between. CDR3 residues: CASSQATVRNSPLHF. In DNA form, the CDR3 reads TGCGCCAGCAGCCAAGCGACAGTCAGGAATTCACCCCTCCACTTT.